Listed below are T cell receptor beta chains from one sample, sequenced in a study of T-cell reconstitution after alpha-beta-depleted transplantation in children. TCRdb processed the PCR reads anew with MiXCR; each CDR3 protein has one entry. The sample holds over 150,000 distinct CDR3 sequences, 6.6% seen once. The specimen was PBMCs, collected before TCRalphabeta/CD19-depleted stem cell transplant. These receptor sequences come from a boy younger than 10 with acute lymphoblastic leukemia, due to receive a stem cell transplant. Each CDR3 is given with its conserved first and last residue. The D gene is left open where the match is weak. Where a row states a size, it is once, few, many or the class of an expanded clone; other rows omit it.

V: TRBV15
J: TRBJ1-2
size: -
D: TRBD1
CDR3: CATSREQGQDGYTF
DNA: TGTGCCACCAGCAGAGAGCAGGGACAGGATGGCTACACCTTC

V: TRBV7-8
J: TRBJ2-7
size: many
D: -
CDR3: CASSPGTENSYEQYF
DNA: TGTGCCAGCAGCCCCGGTACGGAGAACTCCTACGAGCAGTACTTC

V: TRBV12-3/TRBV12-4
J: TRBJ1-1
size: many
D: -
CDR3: CASRHQARVNTEAFF
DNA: TGTGCCAGCAGACATCAGGCTAGGGTGAACACTGAAGCTTTCTTT

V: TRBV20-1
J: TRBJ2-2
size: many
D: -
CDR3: CSALKGYGELFF
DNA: TGCAGTGCTTTAAAGGGGTACGGGGAGCTGTTTTTT

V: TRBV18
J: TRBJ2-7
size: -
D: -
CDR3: CASSGAGSQEQYF
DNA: TGTGCCAGCTCTGGGGCAGGGTCACAAGAGCAGTACTTC

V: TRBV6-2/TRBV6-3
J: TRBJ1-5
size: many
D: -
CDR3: CASSVRGWSDQPQHF
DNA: TGTGCCAGCAGTGTCCGGGGCTGGAGTGATCAGCCCCAGCATTTT

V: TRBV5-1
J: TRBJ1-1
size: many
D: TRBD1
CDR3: CASGGNRGGDAEAFF
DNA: TGCGCCAGCGGTGGGAACAGGGGCGGGGACGCTGAAGCTTTCTTT

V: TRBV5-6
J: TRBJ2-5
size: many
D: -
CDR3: CASGDVRGETQYF
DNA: TGTGCCAGCGGAGACGTCAGGGGTGAGACCCAGTACTTC

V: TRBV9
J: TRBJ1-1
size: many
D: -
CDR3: CASSGRTPPEAFF
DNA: TGTGCCAGCAGCGGCCGGACACCTCCTGAAGCTTTCTTT

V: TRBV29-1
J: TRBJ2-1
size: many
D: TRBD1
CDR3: CSVEGQANEQFF
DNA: TGCAGCGTTGAGGGACAGGCCAATGAGCAGTTCTTC

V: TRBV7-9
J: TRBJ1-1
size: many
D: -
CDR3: CASSLALIEAFF
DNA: TGTGCCAGCAGCTTAGCCCTGATCGAAGCTTTCTTT

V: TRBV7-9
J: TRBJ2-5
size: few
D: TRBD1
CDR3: CASSRIIQGAGETQYF
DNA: TGTGCCAGCAGCCGAATCATACAGGGGGCAGGAGAGACCCAGTACTTC

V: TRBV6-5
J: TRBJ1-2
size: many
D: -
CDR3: CASSQGNDGYTF
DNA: TGTGCCAGCAGTCAGGGAAATGACGGCTACACCTTC

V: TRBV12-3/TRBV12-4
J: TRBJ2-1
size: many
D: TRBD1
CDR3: CASKRTGDYNEQFF
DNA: TGTGCCAGCAAACGGACAGGGGATTACAATGAGCAGTTCTTC

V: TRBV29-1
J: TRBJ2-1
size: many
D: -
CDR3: CSVEGRGLISGGPEQFF
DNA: TGCAGCGTTGAAGGCAGGGGGCTTATATCGGGAGGGCCTGAGCAGTTCTTC

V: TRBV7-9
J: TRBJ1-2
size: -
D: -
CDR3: CASSSGGHGYTF
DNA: TGTGCCAGCAGCTCGGGGGGTCATGGCTACACCTTC

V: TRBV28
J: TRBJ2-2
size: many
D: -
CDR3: CASSAGQAGGELFF
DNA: TGTGCCAGCAGCGCGGGGCAGGCCGGGGGGGAGCTGTTTTTT

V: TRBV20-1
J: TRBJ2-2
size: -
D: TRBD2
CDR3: CSATGLAGARGTGELFF
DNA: TGCAGTGCTACAGGACTAGCGGGAGCGAGGGGCACCGGGGAGCTGTTTTTT

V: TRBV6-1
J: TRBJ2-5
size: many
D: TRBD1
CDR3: CASSENTGEYF
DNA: TGTGCCAGCAGTGAAAACACAGGGGAGTACTTC

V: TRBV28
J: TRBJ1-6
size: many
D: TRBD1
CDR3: CASTYGGTAFTRTTNNSPLHF
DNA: TGTGCCAGCACCTATGGGGGGACAGCATTCACCCGGACCACGAATAATTCACCCCTCCACTTT

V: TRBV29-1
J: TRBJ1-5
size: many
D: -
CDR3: CSVAIGGLSNQPQHF
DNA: TGCAGCGTTGCGATTGGGGGCTTAAGCAATCAGCCCCAGCATTTT

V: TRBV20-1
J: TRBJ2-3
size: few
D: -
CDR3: CSARVPPGGTDTQYF
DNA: TGCAGTGCTAGAGTCCCCCCGGGGGGCACAGATACGCAGTATTTT

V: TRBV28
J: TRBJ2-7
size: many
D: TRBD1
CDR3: CASSQGQGGSSYEQYF
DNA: TGTGCCAGCAGCCAAGGACAGGGGGGTAGCTCCTACGAGCAGTACTTC

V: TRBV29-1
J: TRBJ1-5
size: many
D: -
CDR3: CSVEVGTGNQPQHF
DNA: TGCAGCGTTGAAGTGGGGACGGGCAATCAGCCCCAGCATTTT

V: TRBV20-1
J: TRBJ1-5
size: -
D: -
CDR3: CSARGTVLLSDQPQHF
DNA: TGCAGTGCTAGAGGGACAGTCCTTCTTTCGGATCAGCCCCAGCATTTT

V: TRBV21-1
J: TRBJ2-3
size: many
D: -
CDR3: CASSKGSSGDTDTQYF
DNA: TGTGCCAGCAGCAAAGGGAGTAGCGGGGACACAGATACGCAGTATTTT